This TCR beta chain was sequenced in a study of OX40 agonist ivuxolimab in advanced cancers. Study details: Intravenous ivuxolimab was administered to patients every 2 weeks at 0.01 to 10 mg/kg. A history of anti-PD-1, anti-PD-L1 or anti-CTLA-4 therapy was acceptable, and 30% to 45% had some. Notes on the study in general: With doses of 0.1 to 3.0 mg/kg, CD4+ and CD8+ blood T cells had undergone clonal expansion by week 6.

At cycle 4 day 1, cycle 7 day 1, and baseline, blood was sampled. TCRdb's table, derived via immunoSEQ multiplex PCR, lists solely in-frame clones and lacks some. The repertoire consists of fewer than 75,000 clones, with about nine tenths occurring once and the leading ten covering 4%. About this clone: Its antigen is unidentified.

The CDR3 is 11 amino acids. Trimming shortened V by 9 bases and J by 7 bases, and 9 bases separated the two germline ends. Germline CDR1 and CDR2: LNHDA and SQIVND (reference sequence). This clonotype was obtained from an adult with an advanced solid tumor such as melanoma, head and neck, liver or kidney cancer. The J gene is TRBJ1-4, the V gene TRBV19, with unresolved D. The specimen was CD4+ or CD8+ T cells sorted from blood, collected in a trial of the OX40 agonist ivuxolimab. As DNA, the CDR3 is TGTGCCAGCACTGACTCTGAAAAACTGTTTTTT. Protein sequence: CASTDSEKLFF.